This is a list of T cell receptor beta chains from one sample in a study of metastatic and nonmetastatic thyroid tumors. TCRdb redid the clone calls on the PCR reads using MiXCR. This table has about 22,000 clones, about 17% appearing once. Sequencing was carried out using adjacent normal tissue. Receptors were obtained from a male donor with papillary thyroid cancer or a benign thyroid nodule (not recorded which). Some clones in this sample may be carry-over from other donors' samples. Both conserved end residues are trimmed from each CDR3.

12	TRBV7-9	ASSKGFSQETQY
15	TRBV28	ASSPPGQGGVGEKLF
13	TRBV20-1	SPSSGRAGYNEQF
13	TRBV19	ASSIERTSTDTQY
11	TRBV3-1	ASSRTCTYEQY
10	TRBV2	ASNPSEAGAF
13	TRBV5-5	ASSPASGGKNEQF
14	TRBV9	ASSVDPGYRNSPLH
13	TRBV2	AIIYQTSGPTSQY
11	TRBV2	ASTDGGAYGYT
15	TRBV6-1	ASSEVWGNSNTGELF
11	TRBV6-2/TRBV6-3	ASSYSVNTEAF
9	TRBV4-1	ASSMGGELF
13	TRBV20-1	SARELGQTNTEAF
13	TRBV7-2	ASSSRRGGGETQY
11	TRBV19	TSSTRTNYGYT
14	TRBV5-6	ASSLAGTSRTGTQY
14	TRBV9	ASSPGAGGWTGELF
13	TRBV7-3	ASSSFAGRSGELF
9	TRBV7-8	ASVLGLEAF
12	TRBV12-3/TRBV12-4	ASSPVAGSAEAF
14	TRBV19	ASSTSWTDETLQQF
11	TRBV28	ASSRHMNTEAF
13	TRBV6-1	ASSIQGFSNYGYT
9	TRBV5-1	ASGTNYGYT
11	TRBV12-3/TRBV12-4	ASSFPDSVGYT
9	TRBV2	ASIEVTEAF
16	TRBV7-2	ASSTPGQGLRLVPEQY
11	TRBV15	VTTRARNTEAF
12	TRBV7-8	ASSLSVVSGGYT
13	TRBV6-1	ASSEQGANTGELF
11	TRBV7-3	ASSLGPNYGYT
14	TRBV4-1	ASSRVVTSGSNEQF
14	TRBV4-1	ASSQELRTHYNEQF
14	TRBV9	ASSSRGGGAVNEQF
14	TRBV7-3	SSSRKGRGSTDTQY
11	TRBV11-2	ASSLAPIDTQY
9	TRBV2	ASRGGAEAF
11	TRBV6-1	ASSAQGGNEQF
9	TRBV6-9	ASSRQYGYT
11	TRBV12-3/TRBV12-4	ASSLGSAYEQY
10	TRBV11-2	ASSLVGRIIY
13	TRBV19	ASSPQPRGGETQY
15	TRBV9	ASSVAVARPTNYGYT
9	TRBV28	AIAKNTGAF
13	TRBV7-2	ASSFLTGGNYGYT
14	TRBV2	ASSDFSGSVDNEQF
13	TRBV6-1	ASSLDRTGSGELF
12	TRBV19	ASSLGQDSYEQY
12	TRBV20-1	SASPPTRTYEQY
12	TRBV7-9	ASSSPTGESGYT
11	TRBV30	AWMGEPNEKLF
14	TRBV13	ASSPDRFSGANVLT
15	TRBV11-2	ASSLKGLSANTGELF
14	TRBV6-6	ASSYSRRERDNEQF
13	TRBV7-9	ASSARTDARETQY
14	TRBV12-3/TRBV12-4	ASSHQRGGILNEQF